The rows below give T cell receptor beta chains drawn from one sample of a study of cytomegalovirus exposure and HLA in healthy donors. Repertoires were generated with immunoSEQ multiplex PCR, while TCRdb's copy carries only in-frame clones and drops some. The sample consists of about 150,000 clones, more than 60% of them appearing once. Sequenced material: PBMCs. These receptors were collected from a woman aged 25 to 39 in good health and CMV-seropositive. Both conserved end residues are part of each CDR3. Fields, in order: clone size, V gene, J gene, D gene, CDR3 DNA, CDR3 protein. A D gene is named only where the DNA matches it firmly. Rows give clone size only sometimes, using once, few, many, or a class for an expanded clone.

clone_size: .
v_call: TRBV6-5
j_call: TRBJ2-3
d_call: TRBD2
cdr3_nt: TGTGCCAGCAGTTCGCCGGGACTAGCAACCACAGATACGCAGTATTTT
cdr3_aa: CASSSPGLATTDTQYF

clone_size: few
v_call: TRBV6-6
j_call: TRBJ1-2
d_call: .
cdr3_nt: TGTGCCAGCAGCCGGACTGATAATAGAGGCTACACCTTC
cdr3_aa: CASSRTDNRGYTF

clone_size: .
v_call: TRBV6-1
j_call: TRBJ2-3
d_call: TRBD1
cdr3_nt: TGTGCCAGCAGCCACAGACAGGGCTCAGATACGCAGTATTTT
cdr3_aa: CASSHRQGSDTQYF

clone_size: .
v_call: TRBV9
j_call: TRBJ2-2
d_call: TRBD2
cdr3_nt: TGTGCCAGCAGCGCTGGGACTAGCGGGAGTGGGACGAACACCGGGGAGCTGTTTTTT
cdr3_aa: CASSAGTSGSGTNTGELFF

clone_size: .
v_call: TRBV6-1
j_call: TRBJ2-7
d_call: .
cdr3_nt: TGTGCCAGCAGCCTTCAGGGATCTCGGGAGCAGTACTTC
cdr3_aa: CASSLQGSREQYF

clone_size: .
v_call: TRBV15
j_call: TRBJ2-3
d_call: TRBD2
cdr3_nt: TGTGCCACCAGCAGAGAAGGAAGTTTGGGCGGGAGATTAGATACGCAGTATTTT
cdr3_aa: CATSREGSLGGRLDTQYF

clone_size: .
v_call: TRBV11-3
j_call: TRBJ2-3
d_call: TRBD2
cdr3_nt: TGTGCCAGCAGCTTAGGACTAGCGGGCCGCACAGATACGCAGTATTTT
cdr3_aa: CASSLGLAGRTDTQYF

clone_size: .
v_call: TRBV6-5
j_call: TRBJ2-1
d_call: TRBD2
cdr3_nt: TGTGCCAGCAGTCCCTCGGGTAGCGGGAGATATGAGCAGTTCTTC
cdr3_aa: CASSPSGSGRYEQFF

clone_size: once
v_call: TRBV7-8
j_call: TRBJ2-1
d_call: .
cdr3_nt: TGTGCCAGCAGCTTAAGCGGCTACAATGAGCAGTTCTTC
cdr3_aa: CASSLSGYNEQFF

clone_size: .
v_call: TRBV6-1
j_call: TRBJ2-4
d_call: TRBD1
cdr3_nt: TGTGCCAGCAGTGAATCGGGGACAGGGACCAAAAACATTCAGTACTTC
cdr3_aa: CASSESGTGTKNIQYF

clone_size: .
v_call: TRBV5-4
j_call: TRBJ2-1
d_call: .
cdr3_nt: TGTGCCAGCAGCTTTTCGGACAACTACAATGAGCAGTTCTTC
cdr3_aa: CASSFSDNYNEQFF

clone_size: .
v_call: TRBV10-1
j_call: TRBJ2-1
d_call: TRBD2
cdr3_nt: TGCGCCAGCAGCGGGACTAGCGGGAGTGGGGTCAGTAATGAGCAGTTCTTC
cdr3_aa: CASSGTSGSGVSNEQFF

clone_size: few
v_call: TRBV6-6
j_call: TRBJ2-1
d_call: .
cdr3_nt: TGTGCCAGCAGAGGAGGCAATGAGCAGTTCTTC
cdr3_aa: CASRGGNEQFF

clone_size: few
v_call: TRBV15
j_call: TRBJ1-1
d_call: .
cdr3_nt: TGTGCCACCAGCGTATCAATGACTGGGAACACTGAAGCTTTCTTT
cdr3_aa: CATSVSMTGNTEAFF

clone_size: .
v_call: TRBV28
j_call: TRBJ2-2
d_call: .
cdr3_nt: TGTGCCAGCACCGTTTACACCGGGGAGCTGTTTTTT
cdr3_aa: CASTVYTGELFF

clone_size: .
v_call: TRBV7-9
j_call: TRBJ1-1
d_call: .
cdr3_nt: TGTGCCAGCAGTCGGACAGCCATGAACACTGAAGCTTTCTTT
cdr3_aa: CASSRTAMNTEAFF

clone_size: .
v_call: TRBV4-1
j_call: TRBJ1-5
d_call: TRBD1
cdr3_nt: TGCGCCAGCAGCCCCAGGGGGGTGAATCAGCCCCAGCATTTT
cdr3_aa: CASSPRGVNQPQHF

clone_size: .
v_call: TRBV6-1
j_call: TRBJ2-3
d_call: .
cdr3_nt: TGTGCCAGCAGTGAAGTAGGTAGCGGAGCAGATACGCAGTATTTT
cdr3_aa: CASSEVGSGADTQYF